Here is one TCR beta chain with its context. Trimming took 0 bases from V and 9 from J, leaving 9 bases between them. The germline V gene encodes CDR1 LGHNA and CDR2 YSLEER. The CDR3 runs to 13 residues. This entry comes from a study of T-cell reconstitution after alpha-beta-depleted transplantation in children. Preparation of the TCRbeta library was carried out with unique molecular identifiers. MiXCR, run by TCRdb on the PCR reads, gives a single entry per CDR3 protein. The sample lists some 600,000 distinct CDR3 sequences; about 15% were seen once. Material: PBMCs from the stem cell graft donor, obtained from the stem cell graft. This sequence originates from a human donor who donated a stem cell graft to a child with acute myeloid leukemia. V is TRBV4-3 and J is TRBJ2-4, with D maybe TRBD1 (6 bases). The CDR3 DNA reads TGCGCCAGCAGCCAAGACAGGGGCAGCATTCAGTACTTC. As protein: CASSQDRGSIQYF.